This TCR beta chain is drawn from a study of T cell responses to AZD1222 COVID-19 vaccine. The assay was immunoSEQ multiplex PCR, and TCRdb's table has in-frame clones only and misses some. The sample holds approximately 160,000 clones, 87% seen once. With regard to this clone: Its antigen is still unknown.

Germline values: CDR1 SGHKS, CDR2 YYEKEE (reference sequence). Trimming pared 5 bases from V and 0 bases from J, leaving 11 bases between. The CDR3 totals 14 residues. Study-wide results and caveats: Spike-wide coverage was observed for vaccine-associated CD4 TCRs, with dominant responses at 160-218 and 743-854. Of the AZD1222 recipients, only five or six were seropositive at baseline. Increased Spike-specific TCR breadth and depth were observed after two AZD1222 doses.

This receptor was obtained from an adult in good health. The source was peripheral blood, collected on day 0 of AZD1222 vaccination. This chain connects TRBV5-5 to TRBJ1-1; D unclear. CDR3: CASRRRQLNTEAFF. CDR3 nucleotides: TGTGCCAGCAGGAGAAGGCAGTTGAACACTGAAGCTTTCTTT.